This T cell receptor (beta chain) was profiled in a study of blood T cell repertoires in COVID-19. Study summary: COVID-19 samples collected from the United States, Italy and Spain covered acute and convalescent phases. Sample material is recorded as cDNA or gDNA derived from T cells, B-cell-depleted T cells, or PBMCs.

How the authors handled the data: Counts of nucleated cells, estimated from reference gene primer amplification, were obtained. Assay used: immunoSEQ multiplex PCR; TCRdb lists only in-frame clones, some missing. That table furnishes V, J and clone size, whereas the DNA furnished D and trimming. The sample holds some 240,000 clones, 80% seen once. V shed 2 bases and J 7 bases; nucleotides not matched to a gene: 4. The CDR3 extends over 14 amino acids. Looked up from germline, CDR1 is SGHDT and CDR2 is YYEEEE. Sequenced sample: peripheral blood. V gene TRBV5-6 combines with J gene TRBJ2-2; 8 bases are a match to TRBD1. This sequence originates from a human donor in a cohort sampled during active COVID-19. Here the CDR3 reads CASSFDRGLGELFF. The CDR3 DNA follows: TGTGCCAGCAGCTTCGACAGGGGACTCGGGGAGCTGTTTTTT.